This TCR beta chain comes out of a study of T cells in tumors after PD-1 blockade. Trimming cost V 6 bases and J 6 bases; bases outside gene matches: 9. This CDR3 has 16 residues. CDR1 and CDR2 from the germline V gene are SGHTA and FQGTGA. Profiled with immunoSEQ multiplex PCR; TCRdb holds only in-frame clones, not every one. The data show roughly 59,000 clones, over 75% seen once. This TCR was sampled from a human donor with basal cell carcinoma. Here the sequenced sample was PBMCs, taken before anti-PD-1 treatment. The chain joins TRBV7-3 to TRBJ2-1; TRBD2 aligns across 12 bases. As DNA, the CDR3 is TGTGCCAGCAGTAAACTAGCGGGGGGCCAGGGCAATGAGCAGTTCTTC. Translated: CASSKLAGGQGNEQFF.